The T cell receptor beta chain under discussion was sequenced for a study of blood T cell repertoires in COVID-19. Study-level information: The origin of the acute and convalescent COVID-19 samples was the United States, Italy and Spain. T cells, B-cell-depleted T cells, or PBMCs provided the cDNA or gDNA that served as material.

CDR3 length: 19 residues. Trimming at V came to 8 bases and at J to 0 bases, leaving 8 bases not matched to a gene. Germline lookup yields CDR1 MDHEN and CDR2 SYDVKM. In the source study's methods: By means of reference gene primer amplification, nucleated cell counts were estimated. Sequencing was performed with immunoSEQ multiplex PCR; in TCRdb, only in-frame clones are kept and a portion is missing. D and trimming were read from the DNA, whereas the V and J calls and clone size are those reported in that table. The sample carries 100,000 or so clones, about four fifths recorded once. Sequencing input: peripheral blood. The receptor was isolated from a human donor in a cohort sampled during active COVID-19. The chain recombines TRBV28 with TRBJ2-6; 15 nucleotides line up with TRBD2. In DNA, the CDR3 is TGTGCCAGCCTCGGACTAGCGGGAGGGCCGCGCTCTGGGGCCAACGTCCTGACTTTC. It codes for CASLGLAGGPRSGANVLTF.